The 17 T cell receptor beta chains presented below share a single source sample, sequenced in a study of CD8 T cells in ankylosing spondylitis. Points from the study as a whole: Ankylosing spondylitis blood appeared to carry a characteristic TCR beta motif of roughly 8 highly homologous variants.

Their antigens are not known. TCRdb analysed the 5' RACE reads with MiXCR anew, one entry per CDR3 protein. The sample carries 450,000 to 550,000 distinct CDR3 sequences, over 4% recorded once. Sequencing used blood, either unsorted or a sorted T cell fraction (not recorded which). The receptors stem from a male donor with ankylosing spondylitis.

At least ten counts were recorded for this clonotype. The gene calls are TRBV6-1 and TRBJ1-2, with D maybe TRBD1 (6 bases). The CDR3 consists of 15 residues. V was pared by 5 bases and J by 3 bases, with 16 bases between. In germline, CDR1 is MNHNS, CDR2 SASEGT. This CDR3 is CASSPFGGRDYGYTF. In DNA, the CDR3 is TGTGCCAGCAGTCCGTTCGGGGGGCGCGACTATGGCTACACCTTC.

This clonotype appeared a few times. The rearrangement uses TRBV27 and TRBJ2-2; D call uncertain. Germline CDR1 MNHEY, CDR2 SMNVEV (reference sequence). The CDR3 consists of 16 residues. The V and J ends lost 10 bases and 4 bases respectively, with 22 bases between them. CDR3 bases: TGTGCCACCCGGGTTGGTGTCTCGACATCCACCGGGGAGCTGTTTTTT. Translating it yields CATRVGVSTSTGELFF.

This clonotype was seen repeatedly, ten times or more. The chain joins TRBV6-5 to TRBJ2-3; a possible D gene is TRBD1 (6 bases). Germline-derived CDR1 and CDR2 are MNHEY and SVGAGI. This CDR3 has 15 amino acids. V was cut by 4 bases and J by 2 bases, with 13 bases left in between. CDR3 nucleotides: TGTGCCAGCAGTTGGTTCCGGGACACCACAGATACGCAGTATTTT. Its translation: CASSWFRDTTDTQYF.

V usage is TRBV4-3 and J usage is TRBJ2-7; the D gene is possibly TRBD1 (5 bases). V lost 1 base and J 3 bases, leaving 13 bases between the germline ends. Germline CDR1 reads LGHNA; CDR2 reads YSLEER. The CDR3 is 15 amino acids. CDR3 sequence: CASSQAARAIYEQYF. The CDR3 DNA reads as TGCGCCAGCAGCCAAGCCGCCAGGGCCATCTACGAGCAGTACTTC.

This clonotype was observed many times. V gene TRBV28 combines with J gene TRBJ1-2; D may be TRBD1 (5 bases). The V and J ends lost 5 bases and 5 bases respectively, with 21 bases between them. The length of the CDR3 is 16 residues. CDR1 and CDR2 (germline): MDHEN, SYDVKM. This CDR3 is CASSHPGTVDVYGYTF. CDR3 DNA: TGTGCCAGCAGTCACCCCGGGACGGTCGATGTTTATGGCTACACCTTC.

This clonotype was observed at least ten times. The rearrangement uses TRBV9 and TRBJ2-1; a possible D gene is TRBD2 (6 bases). CDR1 and CDR2 from the germline V gene are SGDLS and YYNGEE. V was cut by 10 bases and J by 9 bases, with 20 bases left in between. The CDR3 length is 13 residues. CDR3 loop: CASGTHINSEQFF. CDR3 bases: TGTGCCTCAGGGACTCACATCAACAGTGAGCAGTTCTTC.

This clonotype was recorded many times. This chain connects TRBV11-1 to TRBJ2-7, with no clear D. The CDR3 totals 13 residues. Germline V gene sequence: CDR1 SGHAT, CDR2 FQDESV (reference sequence). V was trimmed by 6 bases and J by 0 bases, leaving 9 bases between them. CDR3 bases: TGTGCCAGCAGACAGACCTCCTCCTACGAGCAGTACTTC. Translating it yields CASRQTSSYEQYF. The variable domain in full, with the rest retrieved from reference TRBV11-1 and TRBJ2-7, is EAEVAQSPRYKITEKSQAVAFWCDPISGHATLYWYRQILGQGPELLVQFQDESVVDDSQLPKDRFSAERLKGVDSTLKIQPAELGDSAMYLCASRQTSSYEQYFGPGTRLTVT.

This clonotype was found a few times. The chain combines TRBV3-1 with TRBJ2-5, with D perhaps TRBD2 (5 bases). This CDR3 region has 15 residues. Trimming left V 2 bases short and J 2 bases short, with 12 bases between. Germline CDR1 and CDR2: LGHDT and YNNKEL (reference sequence). The chain's CDR3 is CASSQLGGPQETQYF. The DNA for the CDR3 is TGTGCCAGCAGCCAACTCGGAGGACCGCAAGAGACCCAGTACTTC.

This clonotype appeared many times. CDR3 DNA sequence: TGTGCCAGCAGTCGCGGGAGCTACAATGAGCAGTTCTTC. Amino acid sequence: CASSRGSYNEQFF. V and J are TRBV12-3 or TRBV12-4 and TRBJ2-1; 7 bases agree with TRBD2. CDR3 length: 13 amino acids. Trimming took 5 bases from V and 3 from J; bases not matched to a gene: 1.

This clonotype was detected ten times or more. The CDR3 here is CSVGKGGYEQYF. Here the CDR3 DNA reads TGCAGCGTTGGAAAAGGGGGCTACGAGCAGTACTTC. The chain uses TRBV29-1 and TRBJ2-7, with D possibly being TRBD1 (6 bases). The CDR3 has 12 amino acids. The germline CDR1 and CDR2 sequences are SQVTM and ANQGSEA. Between the trimmed V and J ends, which lost 4 bases and 3 bases, there was a span of 10 bases.

This clonotype was counted many times. V usage is TRBV7-2 and J usage is TRBJ1-1; D ambiguous. The V and J ends lost 3 bases and 1 base respectively, with 9 bases between them. Germline assignment: CDR1 SGHTA and CDR2 FQGNSA. This CDR3 contains 14 residues. The CDR3 region has the DNA TGTGCCAGCAGCTTCGGGCACTCGAACACTGAAGCTTTCTTT. This sequence encodes CASSFGHSNTEAFF.

This clonotype has a count of ten or more. This chain connects TRBV12-3 or TRBV12-4 to TRBJ1-5; the D gene is possibly TRBD1 (6 bases). The CDR3 covers 15 residues. Trimming took off 4 bases at V and 7 bases at J, with 17 bases between the two ends. The CDR3: CASSSQGRGQQPQHF. In nucleotides, the CDR3 is TGTGCCAGCAGTTCCCAAGGGCGGGGACAACAGCCCCAGCATTTT.

The sample holds many counts of this clonotype. The chain is built from TRBV5-1 and TRBJ1-1; D possibly corresponds to TRBD1 (6 bases). The CDR3 length is 15 residues. V lost 3 bases and J 3 bases, leaving 15 bases between the germline ends. CDR1 and CDR2 from the germline V gene are SGHRS and YFSETQ. The CDR3 is CASSYGGGSDTEAFF. CDR3 nucleotides: TGCGCCAGCAGCTATGGTGGGGGCTCGGACACTGAAGCTTTCTTT.

This clonotype has a handful of counts. J is TRBJ2-6 and V is TRBV18; D unclear. Germline CDR1 is KGHSH and CDR2 is LQKENI. CDR3 length: 15 amino acids. Trimming stripped 2 bases from V and 3 bases from J, with 8 bases between. CDR3 sequence reads: CASSPTWVGANVLTF. Written as DNA, the CDR3 is TGTGCCAGCTCACCAACTTGGGTTGGGGCCAACGTCCTGACTTTC. The variable domain in full, with the rest retrieved from reference TRBV18 and TRBJ2-6, is NAGVMQNPRHLVRRRGQEARLRCSPMKGHSHVYWYRQLPEEGLKFMVYLQKENIIDESGMPKERFSAEFPKEGPSILRIQQVVRGDSAAYFCASSPTWVGANVLTFGAGSRLTVL.

This clonotype was detected ten times or more. V is TRBV6-5 and J is TRBJ1-3; possibly TRBD1 for D (5 bases). The CDR3 runs to 15 residues. The V end lost 2 bases, the J end lost 3 bases, and 11 bases lay between the germline ends. Germline V gene data show CDR1 as MNHEY and CDR2 as SVGAGI. CDR3 loop: CASSYGQGGGNTIYF. The CDR3 region has the DNA TGTGCCAGCAGTTACGGGCAGGGAGGTGGAAACACCATATATTTT.

In this sample, this clonotype turned up many times. This sequence joins TRBV5-1 and TRBJ2-1; 11 bases match TRBD2. CDR1 is SGHRS, CDR2 YFSETQ, per germline. The CDR3 totals 18 residues. V gave up 0 bases and J gave up 4 bases; unmatched junction bases: 9. CDR3 sequence: CASSLDLRTSGYYNEQFF. In DNA form, the CDR3 reads TGCGCCAGCAGCTTGGACCTTAGGACTAGCGGGTATTACAATGAGCAGTTCTTC.

This clonotype appeared many times. The chain employs TRBV27 and TRBJ2-7; 7 bases align to TRBD1. Germline trimming cut 5 bases from V and 2 bases from J; bases unmatched to any gene: 6. This CDR3 spans 14 amino acids. Germline values: CDR1 MNHEY, CDR2 SMNVEV (reference sequence). CDR3 nucleotide sequence: TGTGCCAGCAGTCCCGGGGACAGTACCTACGAGCAGTACTTC. Its translation is CASSPGDSTYEQYF.